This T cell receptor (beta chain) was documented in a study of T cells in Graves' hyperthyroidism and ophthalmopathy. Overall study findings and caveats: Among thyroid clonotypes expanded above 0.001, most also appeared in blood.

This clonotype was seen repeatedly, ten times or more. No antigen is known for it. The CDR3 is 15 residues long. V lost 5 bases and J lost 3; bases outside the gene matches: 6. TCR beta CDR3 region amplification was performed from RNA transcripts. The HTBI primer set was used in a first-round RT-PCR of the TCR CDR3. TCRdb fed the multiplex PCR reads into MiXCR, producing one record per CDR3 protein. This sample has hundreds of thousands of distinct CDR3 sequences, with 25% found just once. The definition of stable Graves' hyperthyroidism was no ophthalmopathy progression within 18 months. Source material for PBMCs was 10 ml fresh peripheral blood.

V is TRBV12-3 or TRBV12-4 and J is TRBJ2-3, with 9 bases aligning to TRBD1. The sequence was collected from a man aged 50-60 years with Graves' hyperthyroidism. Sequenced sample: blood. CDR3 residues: CASSRTGGSTDTQYF. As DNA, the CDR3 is TGTGCCAGCAGTAGAACAGGGGGCTCAACAGATACGCAGTATTTT.